This T cell receptor (beta chain) emerged from a study of a mutant IDH1 vaccine in newly diagnosed glioma. Study-wide context: Patients began vaccination 4-6 weeks after radiotherapy alone, or with temozolomide cycles.

With respect to this clone: Antigen unknown.

Time point described: week 23, last vaccination. In the vaccine, a single dose held 300 ug of the mutant IDH1 20-mer peptide, along with topical imiquimod. General study findings and limits: The vaccine induced immune responses, and these occurred in around 94% of patients.

Only in-frame clones appear in the TCRdb table, and some are missing; sequencing was by immunoSEQ multiplex PCR. The repertoire holds tens of thousands of clones, with roughly 81% as singletons. Germline V gene lookup returns CDR1 SNHLY and CDR2 FYNNEI. After removal of 10 bases from V and 5 bases from J, the junction contained 9 bases not matched to a gene. This CDR3 comprises 14 residues. Sequencing used PBMCs, obtained from a glioma patient whose treatment included an IDH1 peptide vaccine. The TCR comes from a woman between 35 and 50 years old with glioma. Some clones in this sample may be carry-over from other donors' samples. The chain recombines TRBV2 with TRBJ2-5; 11 nucleotides match TRBD1. The CDR3 coding sequence is TGTGCCACCTCGGACAGGGGGCGTCAGGAGACCCAGTACTTC. Protein sequence: CATSDRGRQETQYF.